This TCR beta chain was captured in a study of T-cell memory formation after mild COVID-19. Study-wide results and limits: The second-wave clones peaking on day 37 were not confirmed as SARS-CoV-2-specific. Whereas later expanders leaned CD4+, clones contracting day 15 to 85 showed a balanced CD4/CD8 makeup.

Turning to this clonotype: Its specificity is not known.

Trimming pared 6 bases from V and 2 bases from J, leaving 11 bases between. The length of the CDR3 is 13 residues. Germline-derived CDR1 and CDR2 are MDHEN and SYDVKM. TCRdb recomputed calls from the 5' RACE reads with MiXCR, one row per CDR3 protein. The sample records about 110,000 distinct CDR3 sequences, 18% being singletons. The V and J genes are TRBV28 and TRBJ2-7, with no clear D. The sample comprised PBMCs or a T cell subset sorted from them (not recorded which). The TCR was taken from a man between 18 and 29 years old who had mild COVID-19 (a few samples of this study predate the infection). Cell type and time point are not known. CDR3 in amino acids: CASSSGVPYEQYV. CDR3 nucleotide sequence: TGTGCCAGCAGCTCGGGTGTACCCTACGAGCAGTACGTC.